This entry describes one T cell receptor (beta chain). Its antigen is not known. The V end lost 3 bases, the J end lost 2 bases, and 8 bases lay between the germline ends. The CDR3 has 14 amino acids. CDR1 is LGHNA, CDR2 YSLEER, per germline. This record comes from a study of cytomegalovirus exposure and HLA in healthy donors. Overall study results and limits: Later analysis identified 16,000 or so TCR beta sequences associated with HLA alleles, using a false discovery rate threshold of 0.05.

The PCR was carried out with 60 Vbeta primers and 13 Jbeta primers. The protocol was immunoSEQ multiplex PCR, while the TCRdb copy is restricted to in-frame clones and leaves out a portion. The sample includes roughly 110,000 clones, about four fifths of them seen just once. The receptor's source is a woman aged 45-59 years in good health and CMV-seropositive. The chain uses TRBV4-3 and TRBJ1-3, with D maybe TRBD1 (6 bases). Sample: PBMCs. The CDR3 DNA follows: TGCGCCAGCAGCCACACAGGGACTGGAAACACCATATATTTT. Protein: CASSHTGTGNTIYF.